These 8 T cell receptor beta chains were all obtained from the same sample, sequenced in a study of response to subunit inactivated influenza vaccine. Via MiXCR, TCRdb re-called the RT-PCR reads, giving one row per CDR3 protein. This sample carries 650,000 to 800,000 distinct CDR3 sequences, approximately 13% of them seen once, and the ten largest clones take roughly 6.4%. Sequenced here: PBMCs from blood, sampled around 14 days before vaccination. The source of these receptors is a man aged 45-65 years who received an inactivated influenza vaccine.

V and J are TRBV27 and TRBJ2-7, with D unclear. Per the germline V gene, CDR1 is MNHEY and CDR2 is SMNVEV (reference sequence). The CDR3 consists of 14 residues. Trimming shortened V by 0 bases and J by 0 bases, and 6 bases separated the two germline ends. The CDR3 reads CASSLSGYSYEQYF. The CDR3 DNA is TGTGCCAGCAGTTTATCGGGCTACTCCTACGAGCAGTACTTC.

The chain uses TRBV11-3 and TRBJ2-1; perhaps TRBD2 as D (5 bases). V dropped 8 bases and J dropped 10 bases, with 18 bases sitting between them. Germline V gene data show CDR1 as SGHNT and CDR2 as YENEEA. The CDR3 is 13 amino acids. In DNA form, the CDR3 reads TGTGCCAGCGGGATCGGGGTTTATGGCGAGCAGTTCTTC. As protein: CASGIGVYGEQFF.

This clonotype showed up many times. The gene calls are TRBV18 and TRBJ2-1, with 8 nucleotides matching TRBD2. Germline-derived CDR1 and CDR2 are KGHSH and LQKENI. V lost 3 bases and J lost 5; bases outside the gene matches: 12. This CDR3 region has 17 residues. The CDR3 sequence: CASSPPGLGDINNEQFF. DNA for the CDR3: TGTGCCAGCTCACCCCCGGGACTAGGAGATATTAACAATGAGCAGTTCTTC.

This clonotype has more than one count but fewer than ten. This chain joins TRBV5-4 and TRBJ2-7; TRBD2 matches at 8 bases. The CDR3 loop spans 16 amino acids. After removal of 4 bases from V and 0 bases from J, the junction contained 9 bases not matched to a gene. Germline loops: CDR1 SGHNT, CDR2 YYREEE (reference sequence). The DNA for the CDR3 is TGTGCCAGCAGCCCTTCGGGCGGGAGGAGCTCCTACGAGCAGTACTTC. Translated, it gives CASSPSGGRSSYEQYF.

The chain has TRBV11-2 and TRBJ2-2; either TRBD1 or TRBD2 may fit D (5 bases each). The CDR3 covers 16 residues. V lost 6 bases to trimming and J lost 1 base, with 15 bases between them. CDR1 and CDR2 from the germline V gene are SGHAT and FQNNGV. The CDR3 nucleotides are TGTGCCAGCAGTTCTCTCCGGGACGGGAACACCGGGGAGCTGTTTTTT. Translating gives CASSSLRDGNTGELFF.

The chain combines TRBV6-1 with TRBJ1-5; TRBD1 might be the D (6 bases). V gave up 5 bases and J gave up 4 bases, with 12 bases separating them. The CDR3 has 14 residues. Germline V gives CDR1 MNHNS, CDR2 SASEGT. The CDR3 loop is CASSRDIQNQPQHF. CDR3 DNA sequence: TGTGCCAGCAGTCGGGACATACAGAATCAGCCCCAGCATTTT.

This chain links TRBV29-1 with TRBJ2-2; 8 nucleotides line up with TRBD1. Germline V CDR1 and CDR2: SQVTM, ANQGSEA. Germline trimming cut 4 bases from V and 4 bases from J; bases unmatched to any gene: 2. The CDR3 has 13 residues. DNA of the CDR3: TGCAGCGTTGGACAGGGGATCACCGGGGAGCTGTTTTTT. This encodes CSVGQGITGELFF.

A few counts support this clonotype. This chain links TRBV18 with TRBJ2-2, with D possibly TRBD2 on 5 matching bases. The V gene's germline CDR1 is KGHSH and CDR2 LQKENI. CDR3 length equals 14 residues. The V gene lost 0 bases and the J gene lost 6 bases, with 8 bases spanning the gap. The CDR3 DNA sequence: TGTGCCAGCTCACCACCTGCCGGGGCCGGGGAGCTGTTTTTT. This codes for CASSPPAGAGELFF.